One and the same sample provided the 21 T cell receptor beta chains below, sequenced in a study of graft-versus-host responses after intestinal transplantation. Sequencing used immunoSEQ multiplex PCR; TCRdb keeps in-frame clones, though not all of them. Among approximately 17,000 clones, approximately 80% were seen once, and the ten largest hold approximately 3.9%. Processing was applied to graft tissue in order to liberate intraepithelial and lamina propria lymphocytes. The starting material was ileum tissue, obtained roughly 620 days after intestinal transplantation. The receptors originated from a human patient who received an intestinal transplant, so some T cells may come from the graft donor.

The table lists this clone with a count of one. The V and J genes are TRBV7-9 and TRBJ1-2; D gene ambiguous. Deletions cut 2 bases from V and 4 bases from J, with 8 bases between. CDR1 and CDR2 from the germline V gene are SEHNR and FQNEAQ (reference sequence). CDR3 length: 13 residues. CDR3 bases: TGTGCCAGCAGCTTAAGGAGGTCCTATGGCTACACCTTC. Translated, it gives CASSLRRSYGYTF.

The chain has TRBV18 and TRBJ1-1, with 9 bases matching TRBD1. The CDR3 contains 16 residues. V lost 4 bases and J lost 3; bases outside the gene matches: 9. CDR1 is KGHSH, CDR2 LQKENI, per germline. The CDR3 region has the DNA TGTGCCAGCTCACTACGGACAGGGGAGGTTGACACTGAAGCTTTCTTT. Protein: CASSLRTGEVDTEAFF.

The J gene is TRBJ2-1, the V gene TRBV5-4; D call uncertain. Trimming took off 0 bases at V and 6 bases at J, with 10 bases between the two ends. The length of the CDR3 is 14 residues. Germline CDR1 SGHNT, CDR2 YYREEE (reference sequence). CDR3 loop: CASSLVATVNEQFF. In DNA, the CDR3 is TGTGCCAGCAGCTTGGTCGCGACGGTCAATGAGCAGTTCTTC. The variable domain in full, completed from reference TRBV5-4 and TRBJ2-1, reads ETGVTQSPTHLIKTRGQQVTLRCSSQSGHNTVSWYQQALGQGPQFIFQYYREEENGRGNFPPRFSGLQFPNYSSELNVNALELDDSALYLCASSLVATVNEQFFGPGTRLTVL.

V and J are TRBV5-1 and TRBJ1-2, with 8 bases lining up with TRBD1. The CDR3 sequence is 15 residues long. Trimming took 4 bases from V and 3 from J; bases not matched to a gene: 8. Germline V gives CDR1 SGHRS, CDR2 YFSETQ. CDR3 DNA: TGCGCCAGCAGCCGAGGGACAGGTGTGGACTATGGCTACACCTTC. Translated: CASSRGTGVDYGYTF.

This clone is a singleton in its sample. The chain carries TRBV7-2 and TRBJ2-1, with 12 bases aligning to TRBD2. J gave up 7 bases and V 1 base, and 5 bases lay outside the gene matches. This CDR3 has 16 residues. CDR1 is SGHTA and CDR2 is FQGNSA in the germline V gene. CDR3 DNA: TGTGCCAGCAGCTTAGTAGGGCTAGCGGGGGGGAATGAGCAGTTCTTC. Amino acid sequence: CASSLVGLAGGNEQFF.

This chain uses TRBV4-1 with TRBJ1-1; no reliable D call. Trimming left V 1 base short and J 6 bases short, with 9 bases between. From germline, CDR1 is MGHRA and CDR2 YSYEKL. The CDR3 length is 13 residues. The CDR3 spells CASSQVSGSEAFF. In DNA form, the CDR3 reads TGCGCCAGCAGCCAAGTGAGCGGTTCTGAAGCTTTCTTT.

This clone appeared a few times. The genes are TRBV13 and TRBJ1-4, with D tentatively TRBD1 (6 bases). The germline V and J ends were trimmed by 9 bases and 8 bases, with 25 bases remaining between them. The germline gives CDR1 PRHDT, CDR2 FYEKMQ (reference sequence). This CDR3 contains 16 residues. CDR3 region: CARPLQGPMFYEKLFF. CDR3 in DNA: TGTGCCAGACCGCTTCAGGGGCCGATGTTTTACGAAAAACTGTTTTTT.

This clone occurred a few times. The rearrangement links TRBV19 to TRBJ1-1; unclear D gene. This CDR3 has 14 residues. Germline CDR1 and CDR2: LNHDA and SQIVND (reference sequence). V lost 1 base and J 1 base, leaving 7 bases between the germline ends. CDR3 in amino acids: CASSIGGRNTEAFF. CDR3 nucleotide sequence: TGTGCCAGTAGTATAGGAGGGAGGAACACTGAAGCTTTCTTT.

J is TRBJ1-1 and V is TRBV9, with no clear D. The germline V gene has CDR1 SGDLS and CDR2 YYNGEE. The V gene lost 1 base and the J gene lost 3 bases, with 4 bases spanning the gap. The CDR3 extends over 12 amino acids. CDR3 in DNA: TGTGCCAGCAGCGTAACGGACACTGAAGCTTTCTTT. Encoded protein: CASSVTDTEAFF.

This clone was picked up a small number of times. This chain links TRBV19 with TRBJ1-4; TRBD1 matches at 8 bases. The CDR3 covers 13 residues. J was trimmed by 10 bases and V by 8 bases; bases with no gene match: 9. The germline gives CDR1 LNHDA, CDR2 SQIVND (reference sequence). CDR3 in amino acids: CASGQGPGGKLFF. CDR3 coding DNA: TGTGCCAGTGGACAGGGTCCCGGCGGAAAACTGTTTTTT.

This clone was seen a handful of times. CDR3 loop: CASSLGQVSGNTIYF. CDR3 DNA sequence: TGTGCCAGCTCTCTAGGACAGGTCTCTGGAAACACCATATATTTT. The chain uses TRBV7-9 and TRBJ1-3; 7 bases match TRBD1. Germline loops: CDR1 SEHNR, CDR2 FQNEAQ (reference sequence). CDR3 size: 15 residues. Unmatched junction bases numbered 7, after V lost 8 bases and J lost 0 bases.

The chain is built from TRBV5-4 and TRBJ1-6, with a possible D match to TRBD1 (5 bases). The germline V gene has CDR1 SGHNT and CDR2 YYREEE (reference sequence). The CDR3 extends over 15 amino acids. V lost 4 bases, J lost 8 bases, and 16 bases lay in between. The CDR3 here is CASSRPGPGDSPLHF. The CDR3 DNA reads TGTGCCAGCAGCCGGCCGGGACCTGGGGATTCACCCCTCCACTTT.

This clone has a single count. The gene calls are TRBV7-9 and TRBJ1-1; unclear D gene. The CDR3 has 11 amino acids. Per the germline V gene, CDR1 is SEHNR and CDR2 is FQNEAQ (reference sequence). Trimming shortened V by 4 bases and J by 11 bases, and 11 bases separated the two germline ends. As DNA, the CDR3 is TGTGCCAGCAGCTCAGTGACGCCGGCTTTCTTT. Protein sequence: CASSSVTPAFF.

This clone was detected only once. The chain employs TRBV28 and TRBJ2-7, with unresolved D. V lost 4 bases and J lost 1, with 2 bases in between. The CDR3 is 11 amino acids. Germline CDR1 MDHEN, CDR2 SYDVKM. This CDR3 reads CASSYSYEQYF. DNA of the CDR3: TGTGCCAGCAGTTATTCCTACGAGCAGTACTTC.

This clone has more than one count but fewer than ten. This chain joins TRBV6-6 and TRBJ1-2, with D tentatively TRBD1 (5 bases). The ends were cut back, 6 bases at V and 6 bases at J, with 17 bases in the middle. CDR1 and CDR2 from the germline V gene are MNHNY and SVGAGI (reference sequence). CDR3 length: 14 amino acids. CDR3 residues: CASRSSTAGHGYTF. Here the CDR3 DNA reads TGTGCCAGCAGATCTTCGACAGCTGGCCATGGCTACACCTTC.

The chain has TRBV6-1 and TRBJ1-5, with D possibly matching TRBD1 (5 bases). The V end was cut by 6 bases, the J end by 2 bases, with 8 bases between. In germline, CDR1 is MNHNS, CDR2 SASEGT. CDR3 length: 13 amino acids. The CDR3: CASRATGNQPQHF. The CDR3 DNA is TGTGCCAGCAGGGCGACAGGCAATCAGCCCCAGCATTTT.

Points on this clone: It is likely a read error, because the conserved phenylalanine at the end of the CDR3 is missing. J is TRBJ1-5 and V is TRBV6-6; 8 positions agree with TRBD1. V lost 6 bases and J lost 3; bases outside the gene matches: 10. Germline V gene sequence: CDR1 MNHNY, CDR2 SVGAGI (reference sequence). CDR3 length equals 16 residues. CDR3 loop: CASRISGTGFNQPQHL. CDR3 DNA sequence: TGTGCCAGCAGAATATCCGGGACAGGATTCAATCAGCCCCAGCATCTT.

This clone was counted only a few times. The chain carries TRBV6-1 and TRBJ2-7, with 7 bases lining up with TRBD1. Germline loops: CDR1 MNHNS, CDR2 SASEGT. With 5 bases clipped from V and 3 bases from J, the junction kept 10 bases outside the gene matches. This CDR3 is built from 15 residues. The CDR3, as DNA: TGTGCCAGCAGTTTGTCCGACAGGGTGCTCTACGAGCAGTACTTC. Its translation is CASSLSDRVLYEQYF.

The genes are TRBV6-5 and TRBJ1-1, with a tentative D call TRBD1 (6 bases). Germline V gene lookup returns CDR1 MNHEY and CDR2 SVGAGI. The CDR3 runs 14 residues. V lost 9 bases to trimming and J lost 4 bases, with 18 bases between them. The CDR3 loop reads CASGRGRGGTEAFF. The CDR3 DNA follows: TGTGCCAGTGGCAGGGGCCGAGGAGGCACTGAAGCTTTCTTT.

The genes are TRBV6-4 and TRBJ2-5, with a possible D match to TRBD2 (7 bases). Trimming removed 6 bases at V and 4 bases at J, with 18 bases between. This CDR3 has 15 residues. Germline CDR1 and CDR2: MRHNA and SNTAGT. CDR3 amino acids: CASSLQGGASETQYF. The DNA of the CDR3 is TGTGCCAGCAGCCTCCAAGGGGGGGCCTCAGAGACCCAGTACTTC.

The CDR3 protein is CASSQRDKVSSGNTIYF. The CDR3 DNA reads TGCGCCAGCAGCCAAAGAGACAAGGTAAGCTCTGGAAACACCATATATTTT. The chain carries TRBV4-1 and TRBJ1-3; the D is unclear. The CDR3 has 17 amino acids. V dropped 2 bases and J dropped 0 bases, with 14 bases sitting between them. Germline CDR1 is MGHRA and CDR2 is YSYEKL.